The clone carrying this TCR beta chain has a single count. Antigen specificity is unknown. TCRdb used MiXCR to reprocess the PCR reads, holding one entry per CDR3 protein. This sample has 25,000 to 30,000 distinct CDR3 sequences; under 65% occur once, and the top ten carry around 5.5%. The entry originates in a study of vaccination and CD4 T cells after COVID-19. Study background: Post-vaccination sampling time points for a few convalescent patients were day 14 and days 161 to 241.

Time point defined: late sampling 161 to 241 days after vaccination in three convalescent patients. Broader study findings: In median terms, SARS-CoV-2-reactive clonotypes went from roughly 22 to 38, a nonsignificant rise. Convalescent patients were relatively few, and early post-infection timepoints were missing.

The source was CD4+ T cells from blood, collected about 7 months after SARS-CoV-2 vaccination. The TCR originated in a human donor who had recovered from COVID-19.

CDR3 DNA: TGTGCCAGTAGTATAGAAGCGGGCAGGGGGCGCGAAAGCAATCAGCCCCAGCATTTT. This codes for CASSIEAGRGRESNQPQHF. V is TRBV19 and J is TRBJ1-5; 8 bases fit TRBD1. The J segment lost 1 base and the V segment lost 0 bases, leaving 11 bases of the junction unmatched. This CDR3 has 19 residues. Germline V gene sequence: CDR1 LNHDA, CDR2 SQIVND (reference sequence).